This T cell receptor (beta chain) comes out of a study of blood T cells in healthy people across ages. The V and J ends lost 5 bases and 4 bases respectively, with 21 bases between them. The CDR3 runs to 16 residues. Per germline, CDR1 SQVTM and CDR2 ANQGSEA. Then a second PCR, running roughly 7 to 11 cycles, was carried out with a sample-barcoded 5' primer and a J-beta primer mix. TCRdb fed the 5' RACE reads into MiXCR, producing one record per CDR3 protein. The sample consists of 1.5 million to 2 million distinct CDR3 sequences, about 50% of them appearing once. Sequencing was carried out using blood. V gene TRBV29-1 combines with J gene TRBJ2-1; the D gene is possibly TRBD2 (6 bases). The TCR originated in a woman between 40 and 50 years old in good health. The CDR3 is CSVTSRAGSSYNEQFF. CDR3 in DNA: TGCAGCGTTACTTCCCGAGCGGGCTCTTCATACAATGAGCAGTTCTTC.